This is a list of T cell receptor beta chains from one sample in a study of blood T cell repertoires in COVID-19. Assay: immunoSEQ multiplex PCR; the TCRdb copy retains only in-frame clones and omits some. The profile shows tens of thousands of clones, about 80% of them singletons. Sequencing was done on a sample of peripheral blood. The receptors originated from a man aged 25-45 years with COVID-19, enrolled during active disease. Each CDR3 is given with its conserved first and last residue. A D gene is named only where the DNA matches it firmly. Only part of the rows carry a size: once, few, many, or a class if the clone is expanded.

CDR3nt	CDR3aa	v_gene	abundance	d_gene	j_gene
TGTGCCAGCAGCTCGGACAGGGGTAATTCACCCCTCCACTTT	CASSSDRGNSPLHF	TRBV5-4	-	TRBD1	TRBJ1-6
TGTGCCAGCAGCGGCCATGCCGGGACAGGGCCCTCTGGGGCCAACGTCCTGACTTTC	CASSGHAGTGPSGANVLTF	TRBV7-3	-	TRBD1	TRBJ2-6
TGCAGCGTTCGTTTTCGGCAGGTCAACACCGGGGAGCTGTTTTTT	CSVRFRQVNTGELFF	TRBV29-1	-	-	TRBJ2-2
TGTGCCAGCAGGGGCCAGGGGGGATTTGAGCAGTTCTTC	CASRGQGGFEQFF	TRBV11-1	-	-	TRBJ2-1
TGTGCCAGCAGCGCACTAGCGGGGAGCACAGATACGCAGTATTTT	CASSALAGSTDTQYF	TRBV9	-	TRBD2	TRBJ2-3
TGTGCCAGCGGTAGGGAGACTGACACCGGGGAGCTGTTTTTT	CASGRETDTGELFF	TRBV5-4	-	-	TRBJ2-2
TGTGCCAGCAGTCGCGGGGGGGAGTACGAGCAGTACTTC	CASSRGGEYEQYF	TRBV6-6	-	TRBD2	TRBJ2-7
TGTGCCAGCAGTCCGGGACAGGGGGCGAACGAGCAGTACTTC	CASSPGQGANEQYF	TRBV27	few	TRBD1	TRBJ2-7
TGTGCCAGCAGCCAAGATCGATCTCGACGGGATTCACCCCTCCACTTT	CASSQDRSRRDSPLHF	TRBV4-2	-	-	TRBJ1-6
TGTGCCAGCAGTGAAACGGCCGTGACAGGGAGAAGGGATGGCTACACCTTC	CASSETAVTGRRDGYTF	TRBV25-1	few	TRBD1	TRBJ1-2
TGTGCCAGTAGTATATTGGGGCGGGAGGGTGTTCAGTACTTC	CASSILGREGVQYF	TRBV19	-	TRBD2	TRBJ2-4
TGTGCCTGGAGTGCTGAAACCGGGACACCGTACGAGCAGTACTTC	CAWSAETGTPYEQYF	TRBV30	-	-	TRBJ2-7
TGTGCCAGCAGTAAGGGTGGGGGACAGCCGAGCTACGAGCAGTACTTC	CASSKGGGQPSYEQYF	TRBV28	medium-sized	TRBD1	TRBJ2-7
TGTGCCACCAGCAGAGGGAGGGGGACAGGGACTTATAGCAATCAGCCCCAGCATTTT	CATSRGRGTGTYSNQPQHF	TRBV15	-	TRBD1	TRBJ1-5
TGCAGTGCTAGTAAGATGGTAGCGGGAGCTTCTTTGGAAGAGACCCAGTACTTC	CSASKMVAGASLEETQYF	TRBV20-1	-	TRBD2	TRBJ2-5
TGTGCCAGCAGCTTAGAGGTGTCGGGTTCTGGCTACACCTTC	CASSLEVSGSGYTF	TRBV7-2	-	-	TRBJ1-2
TGTGCCAGCAGCTCCGATCTACTTCAGCCCCAGCATTTT	CASSSDLLQPQHF	TRBV5-4	-	-	TRBJ1-5
TGTGCCAGCAGCCAGATCCCGGGACTTACCTCCTCCTACGAGCAGTACTTC	CASSQIPGLTSSYEQYF	TRBV7-8	-	-	TRBJ2-7
TGTGCCAGTACAAGAGACACTGAAGCTTTCTTT	CASTRDTEAFF	TRBV19	once	-	TRBJ1-1
TGCGCCAGCAGCCAAGCAGGGATGAGTAATTCACCCCTCCACTTT	CASSQAGMSNSPLHF	TRBV4-1	once	-	TRBJ1-6
TGTGCCTGGAGTGTTATTAGCTACGAGCAGTACTTC	CAWSVISYEQYF	TRBV30	-	-	TRBJ2-7
TGTGCCAGCAGTTCGACAGAGAACACTGAAGCTTTCTTT	CASSSTENTEAFF	TRBV6-5	-	-	TRBJ1-1
TGTGCCAGCAGTGATGGGCAGGGGGGTAATTCACCCCTCCACTTT	CASSDGQGGNSPLHF	TRBV6-1	-	TRBD1	TRBJ1-6
TGTGCCAGCAGTGAAAGGCGGAGCGGCGACAGGGTCCTCCACTTT	CASSERRSGDRVLHF	TRBV2	-	TRBD1	TRBJ1-6
TGTGCCAGCAGCAGGACAGAATACAATGAGCAGTTCTTC	CASSRTEYNEQFF	TRBV6-5	-	-	TRBJ2-1
TGTGCCAGCAGTTACCGATACGAGACCGGGACAGACAGGCGCTACACCTTC	CASSYRYETGTDRRYTF	TRBV6-2/TRBV6-3	-	TRBD1	TRBJ1-2
TGTGCCAGCAGCAAGAGGGTTATAGCGGGGGGCACCTACGAGCAGTACTTC	CASSKRVIAGGTYEQYF	TRBV21-1	once	-	TRBJ2-7
TGTGCCATCAGCATCAACCCTAGCGGGAGGGCCGGTTACGAGCAGTACTTC	CAISINPSGRAGYEQYF	TRBV10-3	-	TRBD2	TRBJ2-7
TGTGCCAGCAGCACCCGGGACAGGGCAGAGTGGTTGGGGGAGCTGTTTTTT	CASSTRDRAEWLGELFF	TRBV9	-	TRBD1	TRBJ2-2
TGCGCCAGCAGCTTGGGGACTAGCGGGAGTACGTTCTATGATACGCAGTATTTT	CASSLGTSGSTFYDTQYF	TRBV5-1	once	TRBD2	TRBJ2-3
TGTGCCAGCAGTTCCCGGACAGACGAGCAGTACTTC	CASSSRTDEQYF	TRBV28	once	-	TRBJ2-7
TGTGCCAGCAGTTCGGGGTTCGCCCACGAGCAGTACTTC	CASSSGFAHEQYF	TRBV6-5	-	-	TRBJ2-7
TGTGCCAGCAGTTTAGCGGGGGGGCTTGAGACCCAGTACTTC	CASSLAGGLETQYF	TRBV27	-	TRBD2	TRBJ2-5
TGCGCCAGCAGCTTGGCCGTAGGACAGGGTCTTGAAAAACTGTTTTTT	CASSLAVGQGLEKLFF	TRBV5-1	once	TRBD1	TRBJ1-4
TGTGCCAGCAGCTCCGGACACACCGAGCAGTACTTC	CASSSGHTEQYF	TRBV11-2	-	-	TRBJ2-7
TGTGCCAGCAGCTTAAGCCTCTATAATGAGCAGTTCTTC	CASSLSLYNEQFF	TRBV7-9	-	-	TRBJ2-1
TGCAGCGCCTCCGGGACAGGGGAGAACATTCAGTACTTC	CSASGTGENIQYF	TRBV29-1	-	TRBD1	TRBJ2-4
TGTGCCAGCAGCTTACAGGGAGAGCGCGGTGAAAAACTGTTTTTT	CASSLQGERGEKLFF	TRBV5-5	-	-	TRBJ1-4
TGTGCCAGCAGCCAAGAGAGGAACACTGAAGCTTTCTTT	CASSQERNTEAFF	TRBV4-2	-	-	TRBJ1-1
TGTGCCAGCAGTTCATGGTCCGGGACAGACTATGGCTACACCTTC	CASSSWSGTDYGYTF	TRBV27	-	TRBD1	TRBJ1-2
TGTGCCAGCAGCTTAGAATTCGGACTAGCGGGTGATTACGAGCAGTACTTC	CASSLEFGLAGDYEQYF	TRBV7-9	-	TRBD2	TRBJ2-7
TGTGCCAGCAGCTTGGCCCCCGACAGAAGCTACGAGCAGTACTTC	CASSLAPDRSYEQYF	TRBV5-5	-	-	TRBJ2-7
TGTGCCAGCAGTTACGGGACAGGGGGCGAAGAGCAGTACTTC	CASSYGTGGEEQYF	TRBV6-5	-	TRBD1	TRBJ2-7
TGTGCCAGCAGTAATCTACAGGGGGCGGTTGCACCCCTCCACTTT	CASSNLQGAVAPLHF	TRBV6-5	-	TRBD1	TRBJ1-6
TGTGCCATCAGTGATCAGGGGTCCTACGAGCAGTACTTC	CAISDQGSYEQYF	TRBV10-3	-	-	TRBJ2-7
TGTGCCAGCAGCATACCGGAGGAACCCCTCCACTTT	CASSIPEEPLHF	TRBV6-6	-	-	TRBJ1-6
TGTGCCAGCAGCCCGAAGGGGTCCAAGAGCTCCTACAATGAGCAGTTCTTC	CASSPKGSKSSYNEQFF	TRBV7-3	-	-	TRBJ2-1
TGTGCCAGTAGTCGGACAGGGGCTAACAATCAGCCCCAGCATTTT	CASSRTGANNQPQHF	TRBV19	-	TRBD1	TRBJ1-5
TGTGCCAGCAGCTATATACAGGGAGGCACAGATACGCAGTATTTT	CASSYIQGGTDTQYF	TRBV7-9	-	-	TRBJ2-3
TGCACCACCGGGGGCGGGGGCCGGCTTAAGCAGTTCTTC	CTTGGGGRLKQFF	TRBV29-1	-	-	TRBJ2-1
TGTGCCAGTAGTATTCCGTGGAGGGACGATGGCTACACCTTC	CASSIPWRDDGYTF	TRBV19	-	-	TRBJ1-2
TGTGCCAGCAGCCCGACTGTTGCGAGCACTGAAGCTTTCTTT	CASSPTVASTEAFF	TRBV3-1/TRBV3-2	-	-	TRBJ1-1
TGTGCCACCAGCAGAGCCCGGGGGGGCACAGATACGCAGTATTTT	CATSRARGGTDTQYF	TRBV15	-	TRBD2	TRBJ2-3
TGTGCCAGCAGCTTGGATGAGGCCGGGGAGCTGTTTTTT	CASSLDEAGELFF	TRBV5-4	once	-	TRBJ2-2
TGTGCCACCAGTGATTTAGGGAGGGGAGTGGCCGGGGAGCTGTTTTTT	CATSDLGRGVAGELFF	TRBV24-1	-	TRBD2	TRBJ2-2